A single sample is the source of the 26 T cell receptor beta chains below, sequenced in a study of blood T cell repertoires in COVID-19. The protocol was immunoSEQ multiplex PCR, while the TCRdb copy is restricted to in-frame clones and leaves out a portion. The sample has approximately 31,000 clones; 70% to 90% are singletons. Sequencing was done on a sample of peripheral blood. These receptors were obtained from a man older than 75 with active COVID-19.

The V gene is TRBV6-4, the J gene TRBJ1-3; 7 positions match TRBD1. Per the germline V gene, CDR1 is MRHNA and CDR2 is SNTAGT. The CDR3 covers 14 residues. V lost 2 bases to trimming and J lost 2 bases; unmatched junction nucleotides: 0. CDR3 sequence (DNA): TGTGCCAGCAGTGACAGGGGGCCTGGAAACACCATATATTTT. This translates into CASSDRGPGNTIYF.

The chain carries TRBV5-4 and TRBJ2-3, with D possibly matching TRBD1 (5 bases). The V gene lost 2 bases and the J gene lost 0 bases, with 13 bases spanning the gap. Germline V gene data show CDR1 as SGHNT and CDR2 as YYREEE (reference sequence). The CDR3 runs to 16 residues. The CDR3 here is CASSLPGPTSTDTQYF. Written as DNA, the CDR3 is TGTGCCAGCAGCTTACCAGGGCCCACTAGCACAGATACGCAGTATTTT.

The chain links TRBV6-4 to TRBJ2-1; 8 nucleotides align to TRBD2. Germline values: CDR1 MRHNA, CDR2 SNTAGT. V shed 5 bases and J 2 bases; nucleotides not matched to a gene: 8. The CDR3 runs to 16 residues. CDR3: CASSLLAGGAYNEQFF. CDR3 DNA sequence: TGTGCCAGCAGTCTCTTGGCGGGGGGTGCCTACAATGAGCAGTTCTTC.

The chain recombines TRBV6-6 with TRBJ1-6; 8 bases fit TRBD1. This CDR3 comprises 15 residues. V dropped 7 bases and J dropped 7; count of bases not matched to a gene: 9. Looked up from germline, CDR1 is MNHNY and CDR2 is SVGAGI (reference sequence). CDR3 sequence: CASTRDRGLNSPLHF. CDR3 nucleotides: TGTGCCAGCACTCGAGACAGGGGCTTAAATTCACCCCTCCACTTT.

V usage is TRBV5-1 and J usage is TRBJ2-3; D perhaps matches TRBD2 (5 bases). The length of the CDR3 is 16 residues. Between the trimmed V and J ends, which lost 0 bases and 0 bases, there was a span of 11 bases. Germline loops: CDR1 SGHRS, CDR2 YFSETQ. The CDR3: CASSLGTYDSTDTQYF. The DNA of the CDR3 is TGCGCCAGCAGCTTGGGGACTTATGATAGCACAGATACGCAGTATTTT.

This clone was seen just once. The CDR3 reads CASRDSRTLTEQFF. The CDR3 DNA follows: TGTGCCAGCAGGGACAGCCGAACCCTCACTGAGCAGTTCTTC. The rearrangement uses TRBV2 and TRBJ2-1; possible D gene TRBD1, 6 bases. In germline, CDR1 is SNHLY, CDR2 FYNNEI. The CDR3 is 14 residues long. The germline V and J ends were trimmed by 6 bases and 9 bases, with 18 bases remaining between them.

This clone was found a few times. This rearrangement joins TRBV24-1 to TRBJ2-1, with 9 nucleotides matching TRBD1. J lost 16 bases, V lost 3 bases, and 6 bases had no gene match. This CDR3 is 12 amino acids long. Germline lookup yields CDR1 KGHDR and CDR2 SFDVKD. In DNA form, the CDR3 reads TGTGCCACCAGTGATCCCGGGACAGGGTTTTTCTTC. Protein sequence: CATSDPGTGFFF.

This clone occurred once. The chain employs TRBV4-1 and TRBJ2-1; no reliable D call. Trimming shortened V by 5 bases and J by 9 bases, and 17 bases separated the two germline ends. Looked up from germline, CDR1 is MGHRA and CDR2 is YSYEKL. The CDR3 totals 14 residues. CDR3 bases: TGCGCCAGCAGCTTTCGGTCTTCTCCGGGTGAGCAGTTCTTC. The encoded protein is CASSFRSSPGEQFF.

This chain links TRBV5-1 with TRBJ1-2; a weak D match, TRBD1 (5 bases). V gave up 0 bases and J gave up 6 bases, with 9 bases separating them. This CDR3 spans 13 amino acids. The germline gives CDR1 SGHRS, CDR2 YFSETQ. The CDR3 coding sequence is TGCGCCAGCAGCTTGGGCTCAGGGCATGGCTACACCTTC. This encodes CASSLGSGHGYTF.

CDR3 amino acids: CASSFRTGGEQYF. In nucleotides, the CDR3 is TGTGCCAGCAGCTTTCGGACCGGGGGGGAGCAGTACTTC. The chain joins TRBV5-6 to TRBJ2-7; 7 positions match TRBD2. V shed 2 bases, J shed 7 bases, and the junction held 6 bases outside the gene matches. CDR3 length: 13 amino acids. Per the germline V gene, CDR1 is SGHDT and CDR2 is YYEEEE.

This clone has a handful of counts. The V call is TRBV5-1, the J call TRBJ2-1; TRBD2 matches at 11 bases. V shed 4 bases, J shed 6 bases, and the junction held 6 bases outside the gene matches. This CDR3 contains 15 residues. Germline V CDR1 and CDR2: SGHRS, YFSETQ. This CDR3 is CASSQTSGVTNEQFF. The CDR3 DNA sequence: TGCGCCAGCAGCCAGACTAGCGGGGTTACCAATGAGCAGTTCTTC.

This sequence joins TRBV7-9 and TRBJ1-1; TRBD1 matches 7 bases. This CDR3 is built from 15 residues. V was pared by 5 bases and J by 2 bases, with 8 bases of the junction left unmatched. Germline CDR1 is SEHNR and CDR2 is FQNEAQ (reference sequence). In nucleotides, the CDR3 is TGTGCCAGCAGCATGACAGGGTTGGCAAACACTGAAGCTTTCTTT. Its translation is CASSMTGLANTEAFF.

The chain joins TRBV6-4 to TRBJ2-3, with D tentatively TRBD2 (5 bases). This CDR3 has 13 amino acids. Trimming removed 5 bases at V and 6 bases at J, with 12 bases between. CDR1 is MRHNA, CDR2 SNTAGT, per germline. CDR3 sequence: CASSSMRGDTQYF. In DNA form, the CDR3 reads TGTGCCAGCAGTTCGATGAGAGGGGATACGCAGTATTTT.

The V gene is TRBV7-2, the J gene TRBJ1-2, with 10 bases lining up with TRBD1. Germline V gene lookup returns CDR1 SGHTA and CDR2 FQGNSA. The CDR3 covers 15 residues. J gave up 7 bases and V 3 bases, and 8 bases lay outside the gene matches. CDR3 residues: CASSFDRGRASGYTF. The CDR3 region has the DNA TGTGCCAGCAGCTTCGACAGGGGGCGAGCTAGTGGCTACACCTTC.

This clone was recorded only once. This chain links TRBV18 with TRBJ2-5, with TRBD2 matching 7 bases. The CDR3 is 14 amino acids. The V and J ends lost 6 bases and 1 base, in that order; junction bases with no gene match: 5. Germline V gives CDR1 KGHSH, CDR2 LQKENI. The CDR3 protein is CASSTLATQETQYF. CDR3 sequence (DNA): TGTGCCAGCTCTACACTAGCGACCCAAGAGACCCAGTACTTC. Based on the CDR3 plus reference TRBV18 and TRBJ2-5, the full variable domain is NAGVMQNPRHLVRRRGQEARLRCSPMKGHSHVYWYRQLPEEGLKFMVYLQKENIIDESGMPKERFSAEFPKEGPSILRIQQVVRGDSAAYFCASSTLATQETQYFGPGTRLLVL.

V is TRBV7-2 and J is TRBJ1-4, with TRBD1 as a possible D gene (6 bases). Trimming cost V 0 bases and J 5 bases, with 10 bases left between them. CDR1 is SGHTA and CDR2 is FQGNSA in the germline V gene. The CDR3 is 15 residues long. DNA for the CDR3: TGTGCCAGCAGCTTAGCCCAGGGGAACAATGAAAAACTGTTTTTT. Its translation: CASSLAQGNNEKLFF.

The chain uses TRBV2 and TRBJ1-5; TRBD1 matches at 8 bases. With V trimmed by 3 bases and J by 6 bases, 7 bases remained unmatched. Germline-derived CDR1 and CDR2 are SNHLY and FYNNEI. The CDR3 totals 15 residues. CDR3 DNA: TGTGCCAGCAGTGAGGACAGGGTGCTTGGTCAGCCCCAGCATTTT. The encoded protein is CASSEDRVLGQPQHF. The complete variable domain, with remaining parts taken from reference TRBV2 and TRBJ1-5, reads EPEVTQTPSHQVTQMGQEVILRCVPISNHLYFYWYRQILGQKVEFLVSFYNNEISEKSEIFDDQFSVERPDGSNFTLKIRSTKLEDSAMYFCASSEDRVLGQPQHFGDGTRLSIL.

The J gene is TRBJ1-1, the V gene TRBV5-1, with D possibly TRBD1 on 6 matching bases. The CDR3 contains 16 residues. The germline V gene encodes CDR1 SGHRS and CDR2 YFSETQ. V was cut by 10 bases and J by 4 bases, with 26 bases left in between. CDR3 region: CASRGGAGGDSTEAFF. CDR3 nucleotides: TGCGCCTCCCGCGGGGGCGCCGGAGGGGATTCCACTGAAGCTTTCTTT.

This clone has a handful of counts. The gene calls are TRBV5-1 and TRBJ2-3; D not resolved. CDR1 is SGHRS, CDR2 YFSETQ, per germline. This CDR3 is built from 13 residues. Trimming removed 0 bases from V and 3 bases from J, with 5 bases in between. CDR3 amino acids: CASSLDQTDTQYF. The CDR3 coding sequence is TGCGCCAGCAGCTTGGATCAAACAGATACGCAGTATTTT.

This clone was detected only a few times. V is TRBV4-1 and J is TRBJ2-2; TRBD1 aligns across 11 bases. V trimming: 4 bases; J trimming: 5 bases; junction bases outside the gene matches: 3. Germline CDR1 reads MGHRA; CDR2 reads YSYEKL. The length of the CDR3 is 15 residues. This CDR3 reads CASSLRDRGTGELFF. Here the CDR3 DNA reads TGCGCCAGCAGCCTCCGGGACAGGGGGACCGGGGAGCTGTTTTTT.

The chain carries TRBV7-9 and TRBJ2-5; 10 bases are a match to TRBD2. There are 14 residues in the CDR3. V lost 4 bases to trimming and J lost 3 bases; unmatched junction nucleotides: 2. Germline-derived CDR1 and CDR2 are SEHNR and FQNEAQ (reference sequence). This CDR3 reads CASSSLAGEETQYF. The CDR3 DNA sequence: TGTGCCAGCAGCTCCCTAGCGGGGGAAGAGACCCAGTACTTC.

The CDR3 DNA sequence: TGTGCCAGCAGCCACCAAGGGGCGGGGGGCCCCACAGATACGCAGTATTTT. It translates to CASSHQGAGGPTDTQYF. The chain employs TRBV7-9 and TRBJ2-3; 8 nucleotides align to TRBD2. CDR1 is SEHNR, CDR2 FQNEAQ, per germline (reference sequence). The CDR3 length is 17 residues. J gave up 2 bases and V 5 bases, and 12 bases lay outside the gene matches. The full variable domain, with the rest looked up from reference TRBV7-9 and TRBJ2-3, is DTGVSQNPRHKITKRGQNVTFRCDPISEHNRLYWYRQTLGQGPEFLTYFQNEAQLEKSRLLSDRFSAERPKGSFSTLEIQRTEQGDSAMYLCASSHQGAGGPTDTQYFGPGTRLTVL.

The genes are TRBV5-5 and TRBJ1-4; 9 positions match TRBD1. The germline V gene encodes CDR1 SGHKS and CDR2 YYEKEE (reference sequence). V was clipped by 2 bases and J by 7 bases; unmatched bases: 3. The CDR3 runs to 14 residues. CDR3 in DNA: TGTGCCAGCAGCTTTACAGGGGGCGGTGAAAAACTGTTTTTT. This translates into CASSFTGGGEKLFF.

In its sample, this clone was seen a few times. CDR3 residues: CASSLTLGGNEQFF. CDR3 in DNA: TGTGCCAGCAGCCTAACCCTCGGGGGAAATGAGCAGTTCTTC. The V and J genes are TRBV3-1 (or the pseudogene TRBV3-2) and TRBJ2-1, with D possibly TRBD2 on 6 matching bases. Germline values: CDR1 LGHDT, CDR2 YNNKEL (reference sequence). This CDR3 has 14 residues. V was cut by 4 bases and J by 7 bases, with 14 bases left in between.

The gene calls are TRBV2 and TRBJ1-2; TRBD1 aligns across 7 bases. Germline assignment: CDR1 SNHLY and CDR2 FYNNEI. This CDR3 has 11 residues. Losses at the gene ends were 3 bases for V and 13 bases for J; bases not matched to a gene: 5. CDR3: CASSEADRVTF. The CDR3 DNA reads TGTGCCAGCAGTGAGGCTGACAGGGTCACCTTC.

J is TRBJ2-7 and V is TRBV5-1; 7 bases fit TRBD2. CDR3 size: 14 residues. Germline V gene sequence: CDR1 SGHRS, CDR2 YFSETQ. Trimming removed 0 bases from V and 4 bases from J; junction bases left unmatched: 4. CDR3 nucleotides: TGCGCCAGCAGCTTGGAGCGGGGAGAATACGAGCAGTACTTC. Amino acid sequence: CASSLERGEYEQYF.